This T cell receptor (beta chain) was retrieved from a study of blood T cell repertoires in COVID-19 (dated by TCRdb to the early 2020s). Background for the entire study: Collaborator samples came from the United States, Italy and Spain and covered acute and convalescent phases of COVID-19. The prospective study material was composed of cDNA or gDNA derived from T cells, B-cell-depleted T cells, or PBMCs. Deeply sampled blood TCRbeta repertoires from subjects exposed to, actively infected with, or recovered from COVID-19 were included in the dataset. The repertoires were released in a freely available public database meant as a resource for research on the immune response to SARS-CoV-2. The samples were drawn from two sources: the first 160 participants of the ongoing ImmuneRACE study, and approximately 1,300 subjects contributed by 6 global collaborators. Sample metadata almost always included a de-identified subject ID, COVID-19 status, age in years and sex. HLA class I and class II types, where available, came from metadata supplied by the sample provider rather than from assay-based typing. The paper as a whole reports these results and caveats: The amount of clinical and demographic metadata varied by source and participant and was provided uncurated.

This clone was seen just once. What this receptor recognizes is not known. No qualities accompany the bases; no much larger clone lies one base away. One collaborating source in Seattle enrolled patients during active infection and followed them longitudinally through the course of disease. Collaborating institutions collected whole blood in K2EDTA tubes following their own protocols. Collaborator samples were shipped for TCRbeta analysis as frozen whole blood, isolated PBMCs, or DNA extracted from either sample type. Measured from the cysteine to the phenylalanine, the CDR3 is 16 residues long. Only CDR3 DNA is held: 48 bases, read in frame from base 1. V lost 0 bases and J lost 7 bases, and the count of bases not matched to a germline gene is 6. As encoded in the germline V gene, CDR1 is SGHRS while CDR2 is YFSETQ. TCRbeta CDR3 regions were amplified from genomic DNA by means of the immunoSEQ Assay, a bias-controlled multiplex PCR. The original methods were these. The number of nucleated cells in each sample was estimated from the amplification of reference gene primers within the assay. Sequence reads were collapsed and filtered to measure the absolute abundance of every unique TCRbeta CDR3 rearrangement. Productive Simpson clonality was computed per sample as the square root of Simpson's diversity index over productive rearrangements. TCRdb stores this immuneACCESS table with in-frame sequences only. Part of the clones is absent; in the studies checked, under half of the shortfall reflects unresolved V genes, and no reason is known for the rest. V, J and clone size are those of that table, while D and trimming were read from the DNA. This sample comprises 220,000 or so clones, 92% of them detected only once. Of the sample, around 0.84% falls within the top ten clones.

Material for sequencing was peripheral blood. The chain is encoded by TRBV5-1 joined to TRBJ1-6, with TRBD1 matching 8 junction bases. The TCR was taken from a man in his fifties or sixties with COVID-19, enrolled during active disease. The nucleotide sequence reads as follows: TGCGCCAGCAGCTTGGTCCCTGACAGGGGAAATTCACCCCTCCACTTT. Translated, it gives CASSLVPDRGNSPLHF.